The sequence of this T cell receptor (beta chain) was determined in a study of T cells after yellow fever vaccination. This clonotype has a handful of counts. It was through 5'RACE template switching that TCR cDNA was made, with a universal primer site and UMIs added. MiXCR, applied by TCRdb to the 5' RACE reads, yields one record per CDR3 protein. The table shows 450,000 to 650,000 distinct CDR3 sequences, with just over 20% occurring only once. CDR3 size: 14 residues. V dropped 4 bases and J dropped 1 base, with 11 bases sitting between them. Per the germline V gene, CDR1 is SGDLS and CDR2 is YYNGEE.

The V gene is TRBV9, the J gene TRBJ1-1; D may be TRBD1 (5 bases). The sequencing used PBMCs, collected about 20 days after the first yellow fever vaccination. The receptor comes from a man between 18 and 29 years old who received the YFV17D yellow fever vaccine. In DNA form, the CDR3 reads TGTGCCAGCAGCCCACAGGTGGGGAACACTGAAGCTTTCTTT. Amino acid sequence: CASSPQVGNTEAFF.